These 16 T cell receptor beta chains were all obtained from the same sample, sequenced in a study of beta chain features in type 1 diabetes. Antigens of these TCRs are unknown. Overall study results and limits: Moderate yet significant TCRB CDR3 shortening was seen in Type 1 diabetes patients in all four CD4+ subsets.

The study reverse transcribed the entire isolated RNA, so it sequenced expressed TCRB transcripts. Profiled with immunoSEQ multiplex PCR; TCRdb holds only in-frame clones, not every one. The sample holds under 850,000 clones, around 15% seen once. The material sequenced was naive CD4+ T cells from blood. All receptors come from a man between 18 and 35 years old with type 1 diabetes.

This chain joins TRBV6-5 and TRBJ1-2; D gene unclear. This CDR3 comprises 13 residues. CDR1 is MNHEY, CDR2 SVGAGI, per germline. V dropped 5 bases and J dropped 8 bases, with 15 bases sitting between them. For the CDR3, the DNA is TGTGCCAGCAGTGAAGGCCGAACTTGGGGCTACACCTTC. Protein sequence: CASSEGRTWGYTF.

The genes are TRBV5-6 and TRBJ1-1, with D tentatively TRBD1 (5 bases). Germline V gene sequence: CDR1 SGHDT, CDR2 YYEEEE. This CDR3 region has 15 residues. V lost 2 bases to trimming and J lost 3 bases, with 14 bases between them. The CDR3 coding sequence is TGTGCCAGCAGCTTTAGAGGGGCGAGAGACACTGAAGCTTTCTTT. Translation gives CASSFRGARDTEAFF.

The CDR3 nucleotides read TGTGCCAGTAGCCCGGGGGGTCCTCTCAATGAGCAGTTCTTC. This translates into CASSPGGPLNEQFF. The V call is TRBV19, the J call TRBJ2-1, with 7 nucleotides matching TRBD2. Germline CDR1 LNHDA, CDR2 SQIVND (reference sequence). Losses at the gene ends were 6 bases for V and 6 bases for J; bases not matched to a gene: 8. CDR3 size: 14 residues.

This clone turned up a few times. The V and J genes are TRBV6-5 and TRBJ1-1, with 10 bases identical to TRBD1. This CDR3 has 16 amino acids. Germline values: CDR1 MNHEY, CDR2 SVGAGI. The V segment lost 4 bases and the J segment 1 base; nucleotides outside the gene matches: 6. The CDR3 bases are TGTGCCAGCAGTTTCCTGACAGGGGGCCAGAACACTGAAGCTTTCTTT. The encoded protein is CASSFLTGGQNTEAFF.

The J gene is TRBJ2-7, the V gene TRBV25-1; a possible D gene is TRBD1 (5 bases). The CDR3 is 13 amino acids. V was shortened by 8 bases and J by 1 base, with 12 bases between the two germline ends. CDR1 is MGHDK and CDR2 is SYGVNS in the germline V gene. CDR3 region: CASDGQGSYEQYF. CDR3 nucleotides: TGTGCCAGCGATGGGCAGGGATCCTACGAGCAGTACTTC.

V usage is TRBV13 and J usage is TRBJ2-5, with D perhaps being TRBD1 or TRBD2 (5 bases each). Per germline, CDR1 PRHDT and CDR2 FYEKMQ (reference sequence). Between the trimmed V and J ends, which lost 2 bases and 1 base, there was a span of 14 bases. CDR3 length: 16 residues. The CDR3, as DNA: TGTGCCAGCAGCTTACTCTTAGGGGACGGCCAAGAGACCCAGTACTTC. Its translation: CASSLLLGDGQETQYF.

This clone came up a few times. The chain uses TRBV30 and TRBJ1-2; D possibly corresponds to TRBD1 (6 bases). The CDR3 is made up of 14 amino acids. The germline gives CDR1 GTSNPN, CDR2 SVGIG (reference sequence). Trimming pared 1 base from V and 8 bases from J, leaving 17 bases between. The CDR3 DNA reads TGTGCCTGGAGTGACGAGAGGGGGAGGAGAGGCTACACCTTC. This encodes CAWSDERGRRGYTF.

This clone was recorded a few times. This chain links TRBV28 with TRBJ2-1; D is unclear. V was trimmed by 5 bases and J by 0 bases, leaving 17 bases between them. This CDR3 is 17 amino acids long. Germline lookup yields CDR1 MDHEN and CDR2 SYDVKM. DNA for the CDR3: TGTGCCAGCAGTCCCCCCGACTTTCCGAGCTCCTACAATGAGCAGTTCTTC. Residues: CASSPPDFPSSYNEQFF.

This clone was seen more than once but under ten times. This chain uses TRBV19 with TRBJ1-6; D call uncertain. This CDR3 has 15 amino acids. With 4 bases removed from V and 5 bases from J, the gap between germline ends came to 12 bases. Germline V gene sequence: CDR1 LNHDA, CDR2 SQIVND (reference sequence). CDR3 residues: CASSTPPGNNSPLHF. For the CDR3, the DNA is TGTGCCAGTAGTACCCCGCCGGGAAATAATTCACCCCTCCACTTT.

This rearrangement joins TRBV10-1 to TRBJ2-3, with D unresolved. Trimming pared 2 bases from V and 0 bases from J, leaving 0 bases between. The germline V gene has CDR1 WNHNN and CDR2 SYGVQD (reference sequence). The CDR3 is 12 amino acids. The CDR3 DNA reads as TGCGCCAGCAGTGAGAGCACAGATACGCAGTATTTT. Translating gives CASSESTDTQYF.

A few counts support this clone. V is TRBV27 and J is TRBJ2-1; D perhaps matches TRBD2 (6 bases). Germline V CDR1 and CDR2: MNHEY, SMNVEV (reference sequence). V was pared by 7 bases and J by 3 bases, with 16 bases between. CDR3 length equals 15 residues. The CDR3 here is CASTLRGTHYNEQFF. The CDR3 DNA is TGTGCCAGCACCCTCCGGGGGACTCACTACAATGAGCAGTTCTTC.

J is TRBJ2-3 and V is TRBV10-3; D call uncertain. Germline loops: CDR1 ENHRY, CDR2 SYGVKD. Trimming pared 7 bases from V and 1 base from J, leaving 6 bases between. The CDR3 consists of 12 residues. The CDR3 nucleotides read TGTGCCATCACCCCGGGCACAGATACGCAGTATTTT. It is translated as CAITPGTDTQYF.

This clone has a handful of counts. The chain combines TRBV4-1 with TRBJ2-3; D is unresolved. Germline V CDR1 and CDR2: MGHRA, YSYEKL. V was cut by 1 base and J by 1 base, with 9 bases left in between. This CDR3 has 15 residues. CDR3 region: CASSQVGSGTDTQYF. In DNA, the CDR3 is TGCGCCAGCAGCCAAGTCGGATCGGGCACAGATACGCAGTATTTT.

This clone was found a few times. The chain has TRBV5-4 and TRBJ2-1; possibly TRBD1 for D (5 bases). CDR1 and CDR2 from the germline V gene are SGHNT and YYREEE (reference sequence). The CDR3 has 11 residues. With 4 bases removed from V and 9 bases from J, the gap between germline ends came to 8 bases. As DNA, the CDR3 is TGTGCCAGCAGCGTGGGGCCTGAGCAGTTCTTC. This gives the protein CASSVGPEQFF.

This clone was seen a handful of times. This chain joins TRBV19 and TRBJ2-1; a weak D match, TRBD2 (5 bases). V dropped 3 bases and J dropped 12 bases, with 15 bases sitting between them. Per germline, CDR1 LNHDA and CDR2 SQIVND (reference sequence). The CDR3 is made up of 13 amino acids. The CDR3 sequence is CASSMGVRERQFF. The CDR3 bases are TGTGCCAGTAGTATGGGTGTCCGGGAAAGGCAGTTCTTC.

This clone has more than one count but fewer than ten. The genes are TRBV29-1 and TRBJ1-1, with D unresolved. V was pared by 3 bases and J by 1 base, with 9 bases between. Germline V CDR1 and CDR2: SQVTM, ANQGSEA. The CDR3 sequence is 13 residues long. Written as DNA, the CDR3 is TGCAGCGTTGAGCAGACGGCGAACACTGAAGCTTTCTTT. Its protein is CSVEQTANTEAFF.